These 4 T cell receptor beta chains were sequenced from one sample in a study of blood T cell repertoires in COVID-19. The table came from immunoSEQ multiplex PCR; TCRdb's copy has only in-frame clones and leaves some out. The sample yields around 250,000 clones, around 83% seen once. The sample comprised peripheral blood. The source is a man aged 18 to 29 with active or convalescent COVID-19.

V and J are TRBV6-5 and TRBJ1-1, with D possibly being TRBD1 (5 bases). In germline, CDR1 is MNHEY, CDR2 SVGAGI. This CDR3 is 14 amino acids long. The V end lost 6 bases, the J end lost 1 base, and 12 bases lay between the germline ends. CDR3 in amino acids: CASRKGAANTEAFF. The DNA for the CDR3 is TGTGCCAGCAGAAAAGGGGCAGCGAACACTGAAGCTTTCTTT.

This chain connects TRBV5-1 to TRBJ2-7, with TRBD2 identical over 12 bases. The CDR3 contains 15 residues. The V gene end was trimmed by 0 bases and the J gene end by 6 bases; junction bases not matched to a gene: 4. CDR1 SGHRS and CDR2 YFSETQ come from the germline V gene. The CDR3 loop is CASSLALAGGSEQYF. CDR3 DNA: TGCGCCAGCAGCTTGGCACTAGCGGGAGGTTCCGAGCAGTACTTC.

This sequence joins TRBV19 and TRBJ2-7; 12 bases map to TRBD2. The CDR3 length is 15 residues. With V trimmed by 1 base and J by 7 bases, 5 bases remained unmatched. Germline V CDR1 and CDR2: LNHDA, SQIVND (reference sequence). The CDR3 loop is CASSIAGLAGREQYF. The CDR3 DNA reads TGTGCCAGTAGTATAGCCGGACTAGCGGGAAGGGAGCAGTACTTC.

The chain recombines TRBV2 with TRBJ2-7; 8 bases align to TRBD1. From germline, CDR1 is SNHLY and CDR2 FYNNEI. The CDR3 runs 14 residues. V gave up 6 bases and J gave up 3 bases; unmatched junction bases: 7. CDR3 sequence reads: CASRPGQGGYEQYF. CDR3 nucleotides: TGTGCCAGCAGGCCCGGACAGGGAGGCTACGAGCAGTACTTC.